A single sample is the source of the 28 T cell receptor beta chains below, sequenced in a study of T cell responses to AZD1222 COVID-19 vaccine. The data were produced by immunoSEQ multiplex PCR, yet TCRdb's version contains in-frame clones alone and is incomplete. Here the sample spans about 220,000 clones, about 92% being singletons. This specimen was peripheral blood, taken on day 0 of MenACWY control vaccination. The origin of the receptors is an adult in good health.

V is TRBV6-5 and J is TRBJ1-1; D possibly corresponds to TRBD1 (6 bases). V lost 7 bases and J lost 0, with 12 bases in between. The CDR3 consists of 14 residues. The germline CDR1 and CDR2 sequences are MNHEY and SVGAGI. The CDR3 sequence: CASTMDSMNTEAFF. The CDR3, as DNA: TGTGCCAGCACTATGGACAGCATGAACACTGAAGCTTTCTTT.

In DNA form, the CDR3 reads TGTGCCAGCACTCAGGTTGGGTCTGGAAACACCATATATTTT. Translated: CASTQVGSGNTIYF. The chain carries TRBV28 and TRBJ1-3; D is uncertain. CDR1 is MDHEN and CDR2 is SYDVKM in the germline V gene. The CDR3 contains 14 residues. With 7 bases removed from V and 1 base from J, the gap between germline ends came to 11 bases.

The genes are TRBV28 and TRBJ1-2; 8 nucleotides match TRBD1. Germline trimming cut 2 bases from V and 3 bases from J; bases unmatched to any gene: 2. Per the germline V gene, CDR1 is MDHEN and CDR2 is SYDVKM. The length of the CDR3 is 14 residues. CDR3 residues: CASSLATGDYGYTF. The CDR3 DNA follows: TGTGCCAGCAGTTTAGCGACAGGGGACTATGGCTACACCTTC.

The rearrangement links TRBV11-3 to TRBJ2-3; D is possibly TRBD1 (6 bases). The CDR3 is made up of 13 amino acids. Germline values: CDR1 SGHNT, CDR2 YENEEA. The V end was cut by 2 bases, the J end by 3 bases, with 6 bases between. Here the CDR3 DNA reads TGTGCCAGCAGCTTACAGGGGACAGATACGCAGTATTTT. Its translation: CASSLQGTDTQYF.

This clone appeared a single time. The V call is TRBV13, the J call TRBJ1-6; 7 bases map to TRBD1. The germline gives CDR1 PRHDT, CDR2 FYEKMQ (reference sequence). The V and J ends lost 0 bases and 9 bases, in that order; junction bases with no gene match: 5. The CDR3 runs to 15 residues. CDR3 sequence reads: CASSLGTGVGSPLHF. The CDR3 nucleotides are TGTGCCAGCAGCTTAGGCACAGGGGTCGGTTCACCCCTCCACTTT.

This clone was seen many times. The sample carries other DNA sequences with the same CDR3. The genes are TRBV6-5 and TRBJ1-3; D is undetermined. The germline V gene encodes CDR1 MNHEY and CDR2 SVGAGI. Trimming cost V 3 bases and J 0 bases, with 9 bases left between them. The CDR3 sequence is 15 residues long. In nucleotides, the CDR3 is TGTGCCAGCAGTTATGGTGGAAGCTCTGGAAACACCATATATTTT. This translates into CASSYGGSSGNTIYF.

V and J are TRBV4-2 and TRBJ2-1, with 8 bases matching TRBD1. Trimming cost V 4 bases and J 5 bases; bases outside gene matches: 7. The CDR3 is 15 residues long. In germline, CDR1 is LGHNA, CDR2 YNFKEQ. The CDR3 reads CASSPADRVDNEQFF. The CDR3 DNA reads TGTGCCAGCAGCCCTGCGGACAGGGTTGACAATGAGCAGTTCTTC.

CDR3 sequence (DNA): TGTGCCAGCATTCCGGTCCCGGACAGGGAAGGACAGCCCCAGCATTTT. Protein product: CASIPVPDREGQPQHF. The rearrangement links TRBV11-3 to TRBJ1-5, with 8 bases fitting TRBD1. Unmatched junction bases numbered 15, after V lost 7 bases and J lost 7 bases. The CDR3 is 16 amino acids. CDR1 is SGHNT and CDR2 is YENEEA in the germline V gene. The whole variable domain, remainder taken from reference TRBV11-3 and TRBJ1-5, is EAGVVQSPRYKIIEKKQPVAFWCNPISGHNTLYWYLQNLGQGPELLIRYENEEAVDDSQLPKDRFSAERLKGVDSTLKIQPAELGDSAVYLCASIPVPDREGQPQHFGDGTRLSIL.

The rearrangement uses TRBV3-1 (or the pseudogene TRBV3-2) and TRBJ2-7; D might be TRBD2 (5 bases). Germline CDR1 and CDR2: LGHDT and YNNKEL (reference sequence). This CDR3 has 13 residues. Trimming pared 2 bases from V and 2 bases from J, leaving 7 bases between. The CDR3 loop reads CASSQLATYEQYF. The CDR3 DNA reads TGTGCCAGCAGCCAACTAGCCACCTACGAGCAGTACTTC.

This clone came up once. This chain links TRBV29-1 with TRBJ1-2; 9 positions match TRBD1. Unmatched junction bases numbered 6, after V lost 6 bases and J lost 4 bases. This CDR3 has 13 amino acids. CDR1 and CDR2 (germline): SQVTM, ANQGSEA. The CDR3 is CSVAGQGGYGYTF. The CDR3 bases are TGCAGCGTGGCGGGACAGGGTGGCTATGGCTACACCTTC. Drawing the rest from reference TRBV29-1 and TRBJ1-2, the complete variable domain is SAVISQKPSRDICQRGTSLTIQCQVDSQVTMMFWYRQQPGQSLTLIATANQGSEATYESGFVIDKFPISRPNLTFSTLTVSNMSPEDSSIYLCSVAGQGGYGYTFGSGTRLTVV.

This chain joins TRBV28 and TRBJ1-1; D is undetermined. V shed 6 bases and J shed 8 bases, with 16 bases lying between them. The germline CDR1 and CDR2 sequences are MDHEN and SYDVKM. The CDR3 is 13 amino acids. CDR3 sequence (DNA): TGTGCCAGCAGGGATCCGGTGTGGGCGGAAGCTTTCTTT. Amino acids: CASRDPVWAEAFF.

The V gene is TRBV12-2, the J gene TRBJ1-2; TRBD1 is taken as the D call from the table, unchecked against the DNA. TRBV12-2 is given as a pseudogene. The CDR3 has 16 amino acids. CDR3 sequence (DNA): TGTGCAAGTCGCTTAGCTCAACAGGGAGAAGACTATGGCTACACCTTC. Residues: CASRLAQQGEDYGYTF.

This clone was seen a handful of times. The chain has TRBV28 and TRBJ1-6, with TRBD1 as a possible D gene (6 bases). Germline assignment: CDR1 MDHEN and CDR2 SYDVKM. V was pared by 4 bases and J by 1 base, with 11 bases between. This CDR3 spans 16 amino acids. The CDR3: CASSSSTGSYNSPLHF. CDR3 bases: TGTGCCAGCAGTTCTTCAACAGGGTCCTATAATTCACCCCTCCACTTT.

The chain joins TRBV5-1 to TRBJ2-7, with TRBD2 matching 8 bases. Germline V gene data show CDR1 as SGHRS and CDR2 as YFSETQ. The CDR3 totals 15 residues. With 0 bases clipped from V and 3 bases from J, the junction kept 5 bases outside the gene matches. CDR3 DNA: TGCGCCAGCAGCTTGGAGGCTAGCGGGTTCTACGAGCAGTACTTC. This gives the protein CASSLEASGFYEQYF.

V and J are TRBV28 and TRBJ2-1; 10 bases are a match to TRBD1. Germline-derived CDR1 and CDR2 are MDHEN and SYDVKM. This CDR3 has 18 residues. V lost 3 bases, J lost 3 bases, and 11 bases stayed unmatched. The CDR3 sequence: CASSFRDRGVSLYNEQFF. CDR3 in DNA: TGTGCCAGCAGTTTTAGGGACAGGGGTGTTAGCCTCTACAATGAGCAGTTCTTC.

The chain combines TRBV19 with TRBJ1-4; the match to TRBD1 covers 9 bases. The germline V gene encodes CDR1 LNHDA and CDR2 SQIVND (reference sequence). J was trimmed by 3 bases and V by 8 bases; bases with no gene match: 4. The CDR3 covers 14 residues. The CDR3 DNA reads as TGTGCCAGTCACCGGGACAGGGCTAATGAAAAACTGTTTTTT. It is translated as CASHRDRANEKLFF.

The chain uses TRBV6-1 and TRBJ1-1; 7 nucleotides agree with TRBD1. After removal of 7 bases from V and 5 bases from J, the junction contained 7 bases not matched to a gene. Germline CDR1 reads MNHNS; CDR2 reads SASEGT. This CDR3 contains 13 residues. In nucleotides, the CDR3 is TGTGCCAGCACCCCAGGGGGGAGAACTGAAGCTTTCTTT. Translated: CASTPGGRTEAFF.

This chain uses TRBV28 with TRBJ1-1; no firm D call. The CDR3 loop spans 12 amino acids. V was trimmed by 5 bases and J by 5 bases, leaving 9 bases between them. CDR1 and CDR2 from the germline V gene are MDHEN and SYDVKM. CDR3 loop: CASSPARTEAFF. For the CDR3, the DNA is TGTGCCAGCAGTCCCGCCCGGACTGAAGCTTTCTTT.

The V gene is TRBV30, the J gene TRBJ1-1; D is ambiguous. CDR1 is GTSNPN, CDR2 SVGIG, per germline (reference sequence). The CDR3 consists of 12 residues. V was cut by 2 bases and J by 6 bases, with 10 bases left in between. This chain's CDR3 is CAWSFLGPEAFF. For the CDR3, the DNA is TGTGCCTGGAGTTTCCTGGGCCCTGAAGCTTTCTTT. The full variable domain, completed using reference TRBV30 and TRBJ1-1, is SQTIHQWPATLVQPVGSPLSLECTVEGTSNPNLYWYRQAAGRGLQLLFYSVGIGQISSEVPQNLSASRPQDRQFILSSKKLLLSDSGFYLCAWSFLGPEAFFGQGTRLTVV.

The chain uses TRBV27 and TRBJ1-1; D remains unclear. This CDR3 has 15 amino acids. Germline values: CDR1 MNHEY, CDR2 SMNVEV (reference sequence). V was shortened by 2 bases and J by 0 bases, with 10 bases between the two germline ends. CDR3 nucleotide sequence: TGTGCCAGCAGTTTAGGTGTGGAGTTGAACACTGAAGCTTTCTTT. Amino acids: CASSLGVELNTEAFF.

The chain carries TRBV6-5 and TRBJ1-2; no reliable D call. V was cut by 6 bases and J by 8 bases, with 16 bases left in between. The CDR3 totals 13 residues. The germline gives CDR1 MNHEY, CDR2 SVGAGI. CDR3 loop: CASRPPAPEGYTF. The CDR3 DNA reads TGTGCCAGCAGGCCCCCCGCACCGGAGGGCTACACCTTC.

The chain combines TRBV2 with TRBJ1-5; TRBD1 might be the D (5 bases). The CDR3 is 13 amino acids. CDR1 and CDR2 (germline): SNHLY, FYNNEI. The germline V and J ends were trimmed by 10 bases and 5 bases, with 15 bases remaining between them. Here the CDR3 DNA reads TGTGCCACTAGGGACGCCCGCGATCAGCCCCAGCATTTT. It yields the protein CATRDARDQPQHF.

The chain uses TRBV6-2 or TRBV6-3 and TRBJ1-5; TRBD1 might be the D (5 bases). V gave up 0 bases and J gave up 1 base, with 19 bases separating them. The CDR3 has 19 amino acids. The germline V gene encodes CDR1 MNHEY and CDR2 SVGEGT. Here the CDR3 DNA reads TGTGCCAGCAGTTACTCGAGAGGTAGGGGTGGTATGAGCAATCAGCCCCAGCATTTT. This translates into CASSYSRGRGGMSNQPQHF.

The genes are TRBV20-1 and TRBJ1-2; no reliable D call. The CDR3 length is 14 residues. The germline V gene encodes CDR1 DFQATT and CDR2 SNEGSKA (reference sequence). With 3 bases removed from V and 2 bases from J, the gap between germline ends came to 13 bases. CDR3 amino acids: CSASTQAQNYGYTF. The CDR3 DNA reads TGCAGTGCTAGTACGCAAGCTCAAAACTATGGCTACACCTTC.

This clone has a single count. This chain uses TRBV13 with TRBJ2-2; 7 bases align to TRBD1. The ends lost 3 bases at V and 5 bases at J; junction bases unmatched: 0. From germline, CDR1 is PRHDT and CDR2 FYEKMQ (reference sequence). The CDR3 is 13 residues long. CDR3 region: CASSFRGTGELFF. For the CDR3, the DNA is TGTGCCAGCAGCTTCAGGGGGACCGGGGAGCTGTTTTTT.

The chain combines TRBV7-8 with TRBJ2-7; D is uncertain. There are 15 residues in the CDR3. V was trimmed by 10 bases and J by 6 bases, leaving 25 bases between them. Germline assignment: CDR1 SGHVS and CDR2 FQNEAQ. CDR3 in amino acids: CATSRASAGVSEQYF. Written as DNA, the CDR3 is TGTGCCACCTCCCGGGCGTCGGCTGGGGTGAGCGAGCAGTACTTC. Filled out from reference TRBV7-8 and TRBJ2-7, the complete variable domain reads GAGVSQSPRYKVAKRGQDVALRCDPISGHVSLFWYQQALGQGPEFLTYFQNEAQLDKSGLPSDRFFAERPEGSVSTLKIQRTQQEDSAVYLCATSRASAGVSEQYFGPGTRLTVT.

The sample holds one count of this clone. The J gene is TRBJ2-3, the V gene TRBV12-3 or TRBV12-4; D call uncertain. The CDR3 spans 13 residues. V was shortened by 4 bases and J by 3 bases, with 8 bases between the two germline ends. CDR3 coding DNA: TGTGCCAGCAGTTCCCGTCAAACAGATACGCAGTATTTT. Translating it yields CASSSRQTDTQYF.

CDR3: CASKAGRINTEAFF. DNA of the CDR3: TGTGCCAGCAAGGCCGGAAGAATTAACACTGAAGCTTTCTTT. This chain links TRBV6-5 with TRBJ1-1; D call uncertain. The CDR3 extends over 14 amino acids. The V and J ends lost 7 bases and 2 bases respectively, with 14 bases between them. The germline gives CDR1 MNHEY, CDR2 SVGAGI.